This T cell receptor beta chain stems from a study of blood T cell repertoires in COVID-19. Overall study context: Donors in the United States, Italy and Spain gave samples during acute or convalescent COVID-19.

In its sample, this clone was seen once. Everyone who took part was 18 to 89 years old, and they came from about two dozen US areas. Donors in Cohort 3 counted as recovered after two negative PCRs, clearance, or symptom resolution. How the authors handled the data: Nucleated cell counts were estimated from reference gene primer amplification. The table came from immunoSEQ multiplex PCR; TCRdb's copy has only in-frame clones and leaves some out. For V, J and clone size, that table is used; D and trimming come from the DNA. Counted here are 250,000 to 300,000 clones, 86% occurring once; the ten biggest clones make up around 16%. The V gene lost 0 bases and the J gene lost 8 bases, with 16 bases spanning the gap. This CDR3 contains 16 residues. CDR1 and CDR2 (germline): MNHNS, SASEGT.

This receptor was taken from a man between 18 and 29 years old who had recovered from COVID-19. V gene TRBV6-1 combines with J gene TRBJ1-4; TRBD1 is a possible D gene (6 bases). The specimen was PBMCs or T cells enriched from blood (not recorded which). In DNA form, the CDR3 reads TGTGCCAGCAGTGAAGCGGGCGGCAGGGGAGACGAAAAACTGTTTTTT. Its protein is CASSEAGGRGDEKLFF.